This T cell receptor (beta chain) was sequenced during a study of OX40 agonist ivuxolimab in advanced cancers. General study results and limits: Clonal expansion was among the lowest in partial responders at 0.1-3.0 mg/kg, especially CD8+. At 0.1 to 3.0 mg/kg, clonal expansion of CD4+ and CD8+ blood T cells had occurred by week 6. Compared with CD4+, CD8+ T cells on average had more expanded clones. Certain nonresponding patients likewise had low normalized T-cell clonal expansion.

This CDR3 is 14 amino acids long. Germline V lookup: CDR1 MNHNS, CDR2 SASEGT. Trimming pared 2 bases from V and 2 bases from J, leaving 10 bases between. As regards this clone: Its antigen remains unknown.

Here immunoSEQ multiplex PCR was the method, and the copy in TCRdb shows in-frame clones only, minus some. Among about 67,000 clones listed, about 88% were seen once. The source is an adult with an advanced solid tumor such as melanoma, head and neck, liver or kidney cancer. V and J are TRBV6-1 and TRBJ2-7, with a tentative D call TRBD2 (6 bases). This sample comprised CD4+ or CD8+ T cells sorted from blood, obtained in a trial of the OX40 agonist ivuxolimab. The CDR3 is CASSEIAGTYEQYF. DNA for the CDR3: TGTGCCAGCAGTGAAATTGCGGGAACCTACGAGCAGTACTTC.